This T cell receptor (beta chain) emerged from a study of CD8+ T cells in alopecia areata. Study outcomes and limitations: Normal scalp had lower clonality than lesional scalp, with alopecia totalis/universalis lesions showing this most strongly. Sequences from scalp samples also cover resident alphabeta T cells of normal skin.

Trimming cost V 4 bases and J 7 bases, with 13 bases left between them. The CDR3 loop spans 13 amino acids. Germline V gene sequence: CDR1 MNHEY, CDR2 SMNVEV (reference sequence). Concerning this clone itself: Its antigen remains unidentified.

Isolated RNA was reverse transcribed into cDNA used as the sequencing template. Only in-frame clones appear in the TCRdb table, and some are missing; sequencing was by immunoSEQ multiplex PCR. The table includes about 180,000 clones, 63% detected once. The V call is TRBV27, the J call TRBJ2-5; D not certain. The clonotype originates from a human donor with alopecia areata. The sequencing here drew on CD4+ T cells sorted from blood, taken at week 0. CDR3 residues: CASSSLTPGTQYF. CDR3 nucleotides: TGTGCCAGCAGTTCTTTGACCCCGGGGACCCAGTACTTC.